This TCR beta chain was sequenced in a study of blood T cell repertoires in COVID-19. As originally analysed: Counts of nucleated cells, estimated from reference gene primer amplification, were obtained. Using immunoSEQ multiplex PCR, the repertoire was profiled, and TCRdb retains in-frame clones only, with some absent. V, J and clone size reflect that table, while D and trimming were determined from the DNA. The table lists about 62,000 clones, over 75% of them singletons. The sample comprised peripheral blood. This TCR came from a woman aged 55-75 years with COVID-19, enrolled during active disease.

The CDR3 here is CASSMTGVQETQYF. Written as DNA, the CDR3 is TGTGCCAGTAGTATGACAGGGGTACAAGAGACCCAGTACTTC. The chain employs TRBV19 and TRBJ2-5; 8 positions agree with TRBD1. The V and J ends lost 3 bases and 2 bases, in that order; junction bases with no gene match: 2. This CDR3 spans 14 amino acids. Germline CDR1 reads LNHDA; CDR2 reads SQIVND (reference sequence).